This is a list of T cell receptor beta chains from one sample in a study of T cell responses to AZD1222 COVID-19 vaccine. Produced via immunoSEQ multiplex PCR; TCRdb's table is partial and in-frame only. Counted here are some 100,000 clones, about 89% occurring once; the ten biggest clones make up roughly a tenth. The source material was peripheral blood, sampled 28 days after the second AZD1222 dose. The receptors stem from an adult who received the AZD1222 COVID-19 vaccine. The CDR3 runs from the conserved cysteine through the conserved F or W. Fields, in order: V gene, clone size, J gene, D gene, CDR3 protein, CDR3 DNA. The D gene is left open where the match is weak. Rows may omit the clone size; those that give it use once, few, many or a size class.

v_call: TRBV5-1; clone_size: NA; j_call: TRBJ1-2; d_call: TRBD1; cdr3_aa: CASSPGQIYGYTF; cdr3_nt: TGCGCCAGCAGCCCGGGACAGATCTATGGCTACACCTTC
v_call: TRBV7-8; clone_size: NA; j_call: TRBJ2-2; d_call: NA; cdr3_aa: CASSFHGEMSAGELFF; cdr3_nt: TGTGCCAGCAGCTTTCATGGGGAAATGAGTGCCGGGGAGCTGTTTTTT
v_call: TRBV5-4; clone_size: NA; j_call: TRBJ2-1; d_call: TRBD2; cdr3_aa: CASSLGTSVVNEQFF; cdr3_nt: TGTGCCAGCAGCCTCGGGACTAGCGTAGTCAATGAGCAGTTCTTC
v_call: TRBV4-1; clone_size: NA; j_call: TRBJ2-3; d_call: NA; cdr3_aa: CASSQSPRTDTQYF; cdr3_nt: TGCGCCAGCAGCCAATCCCCTCGCACAGATACGCAGTATTTT
v_call: TRBV7-3; clone_size: NA; j_call: TRBJ2-1; d_call: NA; cdr3_aa: CASSLNPSAGSYNEQFF; cdr3_nt: TGTGCCAGCAGCTTAAATCCGAGTGCGGGCTCCTACAATGAGCAGTTCTTC
v_call: TRBV3-1/TRBV3-2; clone_size: NA; j_call: TRBJ2-7; d_call: TRBD1; cdr3_aa: CASSPGAGQGQYF; cdr3_nt: TGTGCCAGCAGCCCAGGGGCCGGACAGGGACAGTACTTC
v_call: TRBV4-2; clone_size: few; j_call: TRBJ1-2; d_call: NA; cdr3_aa: CASSQVWSYGYTF; cdr3_nt: TGTGCCAGCAGCCAGGTCTGGAGCTATGGCTACACCTTC
v_call: TRBV9; clone_size: few; j_call: TRBJ2-1; d_call: TRBD2; cdr3_aa: CASSQAGSSSYNEQFF; cdr3_nt: TGTGCCAGCAGCCAAGCGGGATCAAGCTCCTACAATGAGCAGTTCTTC
v_call: TRBV13; clone_size: NA; j_call: TRBJ2-7; d_call: NA; cdr3_aa: CASSFAGLSSYEQYF; cdr3_nt: TGTGCCAGCAGCTTCGCGGGTCTTAGCTCCTACGAGCAGTACTTC
v_call: TRBV9; clone_size: NA; j_call: TRBJ1-5; d_call: NA; cdr3_aa: CASSVWGSNQPQHF; cdr3_nt: TGTGCCAGCAGCGTTTGGGGTTCCAATCAGCCCCAGCATTTT
v_call: TRBV7-2; clone_size: NA; j_call: TRBJ2-7; d_call: TRBD1; cdr3_aa: CASSFGTGNTYEQYF; cdr3_nt: TGTGCCAGCAGCTTCGGGACAGGGAATACCTACGAGCAGTACTTC
v_call: TRBV28; clone_size: NA; j_call: TRBJ2-7; d_call: NA; cdr3_aa: CASSLAYEQYF; cdr3_nt: TGTGCCAGCAGTTTGGCCTACGAGCAGTACTTC
v_call: TRBV14; clone_size: NA; j_call: TRBJ2-1; d_call: TRBD2; cdr3_aa: CASSPMGLAGYNEQFF; cdr3_nt: TGTGCCAGCAGCCCCATGGGACTAGCGGGGTACAATGAGCAGTTCTTC
v_call: TRBV2; clone_size: NA; j_call: TRBJ1-5; d_call: TRBD1; cdr3_aa: CASSGQGSSQPQHF; cdr3_nt: TGTGCCAGCAGTGGACAGGGGTCGAGTCAGCCCCAGCATTTT